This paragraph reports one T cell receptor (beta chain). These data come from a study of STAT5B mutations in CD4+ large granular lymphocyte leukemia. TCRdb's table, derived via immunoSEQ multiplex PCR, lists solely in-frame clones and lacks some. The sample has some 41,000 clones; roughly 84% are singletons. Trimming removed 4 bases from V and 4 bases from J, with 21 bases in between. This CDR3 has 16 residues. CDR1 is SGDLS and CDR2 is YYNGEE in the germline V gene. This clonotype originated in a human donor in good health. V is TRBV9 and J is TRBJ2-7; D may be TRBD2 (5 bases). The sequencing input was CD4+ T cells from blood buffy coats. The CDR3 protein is CASSPRHDPTGYEQYF. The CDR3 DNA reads TGTGCCAGCAGCCCCCGACACGATCCCACGGGGTACGAGCAGTACTTC.